The T cell receptor (beta chain) described here comes from a study of T cell changes during pregnancy in multiple sclerosis. Produced via immunoSEQ multiplex PCR; TCRdb's table is partial and in-frame only. The sample includes some 93,000 clones, around 92% of them seen just once. The CDR3 sequence is 19 residues long. Germline-derived CDR1 and CDR2 are LNHDA and SQIVND (reference sequence). The V segment lost 6 bases and the J segment 4 bases; nucleotides outside the gene matches: 23. The sequence was collected from a female donor with multiple sclerosis, enrolled in a pregnancy study. This chain connects TRBV19 to TRBJ1-1, with 7 bases aligning to TRBD1. The sequenced sample was peripheral blood, obtained after pregnancy. The CDR3 DNA follows: TGTGCCAGTAGGCTAACCACCTGGACAGGACCTATGATGAGCACTGAAGCTTTCTTT. Encoded protein: CASRLTTWTGPMMSTEAFF.